Many counts were recorded for the clone carrying this T cell receptor (beta chain). Its antigen is unknown. The data were obtained in a study of T cells in Graves' hyperthyroidism and ophthalmopathy. Amplified TCR beta CDR3 regions derived from RNA transcripts. The HTBI primer set was used in a first-round RT-PCR of the TCR CDR3. TCRdb reanalysed the multiplex PCR reads using MiXCR and keeps one entry per CDR3 protein. The sample holds about 720,000 distinct CDR3 sequences, over 15% seen once. Study conclusions and caveats: Before onset, by a median of around 6.1 months, the model predicted ophthalmopathy.

This CDR3 region has 15 residues. Germline V gene lookup returns CDR1 SNHLY and CDR2 FYNNEI. Trimming at V came to 7 bases and at J to 4 bases, leaving 10 bases not matched to a gene. Sequencing was carried out using blood. The sequence was collected from a man between 18 and 35 years old with Graves' hyperthyroidism. This sequence joins TRBV2 and TRBJ2-5, with TRBD1 identical over 9 bases. CDR3 DNA sequence: TGTGCCAGCACCCTACAGGGGGCAACTGGAGAGACCCAGTACTTC. Its protein is CASTLQGATGETQYF.